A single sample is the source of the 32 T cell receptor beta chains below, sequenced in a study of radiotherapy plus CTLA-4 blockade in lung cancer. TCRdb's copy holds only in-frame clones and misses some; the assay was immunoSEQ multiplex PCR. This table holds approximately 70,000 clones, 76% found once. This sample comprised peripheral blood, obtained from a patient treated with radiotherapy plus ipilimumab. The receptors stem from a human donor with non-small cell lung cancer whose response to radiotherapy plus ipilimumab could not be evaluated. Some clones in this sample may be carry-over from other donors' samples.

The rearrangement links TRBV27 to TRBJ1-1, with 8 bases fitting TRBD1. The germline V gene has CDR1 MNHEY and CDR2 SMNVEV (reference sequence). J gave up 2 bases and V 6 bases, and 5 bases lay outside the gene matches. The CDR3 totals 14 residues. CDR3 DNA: TGTGCCAGCAGATTTACAGGGGGAAACACTGAAGCTTTCTTT. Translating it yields CASRFTGGNTEAFF.

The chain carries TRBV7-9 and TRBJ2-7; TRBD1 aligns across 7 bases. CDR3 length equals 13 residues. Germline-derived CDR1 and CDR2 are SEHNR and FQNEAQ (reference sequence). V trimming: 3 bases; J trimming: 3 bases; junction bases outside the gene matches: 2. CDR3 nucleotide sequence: TGTGCCAGCAGCTTGGGACAGATCTACGAGCAGTACTTC. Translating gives CASSLGQIYEQYF.

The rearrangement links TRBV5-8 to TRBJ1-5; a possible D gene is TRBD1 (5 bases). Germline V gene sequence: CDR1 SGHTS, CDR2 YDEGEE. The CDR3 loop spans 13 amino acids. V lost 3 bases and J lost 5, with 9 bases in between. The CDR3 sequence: CASSWVRDQPQHF. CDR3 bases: TGTGCCAGCAGCTGGGTCAGGGATCAGCCCCAGCATTTT.

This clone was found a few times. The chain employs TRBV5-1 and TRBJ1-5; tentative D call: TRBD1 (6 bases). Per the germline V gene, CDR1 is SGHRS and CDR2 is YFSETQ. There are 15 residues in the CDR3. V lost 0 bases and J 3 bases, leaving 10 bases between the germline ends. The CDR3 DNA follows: TGCGCCAGCAGCTTGGGACAGGCAGACAATCAGCCCCAGCATTTT. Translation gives CASSLGQADNQPQHF.

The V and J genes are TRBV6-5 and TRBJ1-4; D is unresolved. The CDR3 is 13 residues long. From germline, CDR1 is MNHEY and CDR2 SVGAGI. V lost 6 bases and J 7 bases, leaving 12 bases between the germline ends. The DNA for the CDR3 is TGTGCCAGCAGGGGAGGAACCAGTGAAAAACTGTTTTTT. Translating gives CASRGGTSEKLFF.

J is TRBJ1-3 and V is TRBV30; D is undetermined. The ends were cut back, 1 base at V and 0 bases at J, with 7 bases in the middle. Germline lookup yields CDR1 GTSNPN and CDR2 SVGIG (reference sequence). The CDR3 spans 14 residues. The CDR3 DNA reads TGTGCCTGGAGTGGACATCGCTCTGGAAACACCATATATTTT. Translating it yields CAWSGHRSGNTIYF.

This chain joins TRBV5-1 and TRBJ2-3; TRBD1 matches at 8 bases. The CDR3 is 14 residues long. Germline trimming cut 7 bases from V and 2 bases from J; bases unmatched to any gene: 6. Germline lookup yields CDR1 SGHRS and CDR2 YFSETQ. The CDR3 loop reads CASGQGDLTDTQYF. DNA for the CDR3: TGCGCCAGCGGACAGGGAGACCTCACAGATACGCAGTATTTT.

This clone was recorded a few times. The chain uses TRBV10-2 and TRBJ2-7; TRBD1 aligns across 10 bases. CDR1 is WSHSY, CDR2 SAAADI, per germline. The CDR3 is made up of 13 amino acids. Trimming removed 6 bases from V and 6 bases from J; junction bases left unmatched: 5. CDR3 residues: CASRGTGVGEQYF. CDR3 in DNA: TGCGCCAGCAGGGGGACAGGGGTGGGCGAGCAGTACTTC.

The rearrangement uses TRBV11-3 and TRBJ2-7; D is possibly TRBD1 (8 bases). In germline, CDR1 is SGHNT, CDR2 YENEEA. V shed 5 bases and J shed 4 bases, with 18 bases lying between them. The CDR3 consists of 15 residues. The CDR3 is CASSILQGEGYEQYF. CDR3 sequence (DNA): TGTGCCAGCAGCATCCTACAGGGGGAGGGGTACGAGCAGTACTTC.

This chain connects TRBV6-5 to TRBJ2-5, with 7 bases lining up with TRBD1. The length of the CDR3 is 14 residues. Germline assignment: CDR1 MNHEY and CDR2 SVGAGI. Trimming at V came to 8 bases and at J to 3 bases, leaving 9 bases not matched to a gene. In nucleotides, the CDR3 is TGTGCCAGCTCCACCCGAGGGACAGAAGAGACCCAGTACTTC. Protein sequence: CASSTRGTEETQYF.

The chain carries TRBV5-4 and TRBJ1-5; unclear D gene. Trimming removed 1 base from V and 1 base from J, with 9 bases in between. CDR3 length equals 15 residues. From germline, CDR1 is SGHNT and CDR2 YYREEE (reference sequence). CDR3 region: CASSLMGRSNQPQHF. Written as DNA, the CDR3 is TGTGCCAGCAGCTTGATGGGCAGGAGCAATCAGCCCCAGCATTTT.

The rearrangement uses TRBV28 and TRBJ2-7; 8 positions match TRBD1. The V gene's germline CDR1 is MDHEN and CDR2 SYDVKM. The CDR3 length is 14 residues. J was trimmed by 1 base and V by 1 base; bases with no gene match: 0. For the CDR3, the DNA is TGTGCCAGCAGTTTATACAGGGGGTCCTACGAGCAGTACTTC. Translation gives CASSLYRGSYEQYF.

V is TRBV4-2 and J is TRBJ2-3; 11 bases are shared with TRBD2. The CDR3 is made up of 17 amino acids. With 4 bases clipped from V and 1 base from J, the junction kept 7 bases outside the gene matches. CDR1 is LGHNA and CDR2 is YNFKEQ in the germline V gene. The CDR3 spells CASSLLAGGEGTDTQYF. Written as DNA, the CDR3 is TGTGCCAGCAGCCTCTTAGCGGGGGGGGAGGGCACAGATACGCAGTATTTT.

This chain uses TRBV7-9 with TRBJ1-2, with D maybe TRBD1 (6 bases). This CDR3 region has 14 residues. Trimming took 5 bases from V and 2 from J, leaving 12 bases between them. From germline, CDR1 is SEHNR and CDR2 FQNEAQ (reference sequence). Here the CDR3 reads CASSGAGGNYGYTF. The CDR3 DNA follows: TGTGCCAGCAGCGGAGCGGGGGGCAACTATGGCTACACCTTC. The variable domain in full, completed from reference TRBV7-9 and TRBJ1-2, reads DTGVSQNPRHKITKRGQNVTFRCDPISEHNRLYWYRQTLGQGPEFLTYFQNEAQLEKSRLLSDRFSAERPKGSFSTLEIQRTEQGDSAMYLCASSGAGGNYGYTFGSGTRLTVV.

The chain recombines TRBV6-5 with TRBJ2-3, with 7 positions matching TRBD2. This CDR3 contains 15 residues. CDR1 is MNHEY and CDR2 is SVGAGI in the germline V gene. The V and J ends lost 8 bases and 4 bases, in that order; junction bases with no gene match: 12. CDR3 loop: CASGPRLAGADTQYF. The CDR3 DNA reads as TGTGCCAGCGGCCCTCGACTAGCTGGTGCAGATACGCAGTATTTT.

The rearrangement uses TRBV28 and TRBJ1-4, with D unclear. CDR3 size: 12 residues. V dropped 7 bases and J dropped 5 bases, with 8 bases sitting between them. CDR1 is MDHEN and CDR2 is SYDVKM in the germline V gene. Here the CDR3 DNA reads TGTGCCAGCAATCGGGGAAATGAAAAACTGTTTTTT. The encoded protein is CASNRGNEKLFF.

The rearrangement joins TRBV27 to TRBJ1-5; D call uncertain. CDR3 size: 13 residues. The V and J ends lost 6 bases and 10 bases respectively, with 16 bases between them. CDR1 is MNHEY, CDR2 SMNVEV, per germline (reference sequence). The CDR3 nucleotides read TGTGCCAGCAGATGGAGGGATGGCAGACCCCAGCATTTT. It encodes CASRWRDGRPQHF.

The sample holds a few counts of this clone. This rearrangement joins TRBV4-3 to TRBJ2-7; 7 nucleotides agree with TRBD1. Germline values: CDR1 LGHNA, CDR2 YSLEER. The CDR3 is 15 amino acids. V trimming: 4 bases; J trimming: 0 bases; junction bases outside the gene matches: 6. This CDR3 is CASSPPQGDSYEQYF. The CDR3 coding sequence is TGCGCCAGCAGCCCCCCGCAGGGGGACTCCTACGAGCAGTACTTC.

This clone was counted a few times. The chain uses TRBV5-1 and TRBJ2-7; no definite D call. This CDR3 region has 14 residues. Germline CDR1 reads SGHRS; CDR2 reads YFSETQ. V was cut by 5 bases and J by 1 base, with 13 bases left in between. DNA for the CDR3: TGCGCCAGCAGGGAGTTCGGAGCTTCCTACGAGCAGTACTTC. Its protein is CASREFGASYEQYF.

CDR3 DNA sequence: TGCGCCAGCAGCTCCGGAGGGGGGGCCTACGAGCAGTACTTC. Its protein is CASSSGGGAYEQYF. The rearrangement uses TRBV5-1 and TRBJ2-7; maybe TRBD2 (7 bases). The CDR3 consists of 14 residues. V was trimmed by 3 bases and J by 2 bases, leaving 12 bases between them. Germline V CDR1 and CDR2: SGHRS, YFSETQ.

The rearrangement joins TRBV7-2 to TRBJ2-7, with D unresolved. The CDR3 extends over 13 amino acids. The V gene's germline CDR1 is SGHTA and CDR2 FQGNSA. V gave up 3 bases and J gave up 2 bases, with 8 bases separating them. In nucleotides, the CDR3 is TGTGCCAGCAGCTTCGGTCTGACCTACGAGCAGTACTTC. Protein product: CASSFGLTYEQYF.

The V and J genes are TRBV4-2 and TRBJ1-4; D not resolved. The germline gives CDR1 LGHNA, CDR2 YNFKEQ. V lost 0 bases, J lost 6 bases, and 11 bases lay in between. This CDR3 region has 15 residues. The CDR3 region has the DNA TGTGCCAGCAGCCAAGATGACGGGGTGGATGAAAAACTGTTTTTT. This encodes CASSQDDGVDEKLFF.

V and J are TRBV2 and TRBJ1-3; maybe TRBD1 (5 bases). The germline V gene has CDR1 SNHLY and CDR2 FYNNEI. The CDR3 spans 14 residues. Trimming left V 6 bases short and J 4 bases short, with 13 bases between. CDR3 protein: CASSPWAGGNTIYF. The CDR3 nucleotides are TGTGCCAGCAGCCCATGGGCAGGGGGAAACACCATATATTTT. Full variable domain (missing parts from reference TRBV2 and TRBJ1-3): EPEVTQTPSHQVTQMGQEVILRCVPISNHLYFYWYRQILGQKVEFLVSFYNNEISEKSEIFDDQFSVERPDGSNFTLKIRSTKLEDSAMYFCASSPWAGGNTIYFGEGSWLTVV.

CDR3 bases: TGTGCCAGCAGTGAGCGGGGGTATCAGCCCCAGCATTTT. This translates into CASSERGYQPQHF. The V and J genes are TRBV6-1 and TRBJ1-5; D may be TRBD1 (5 bases). The germline gives CDR1 MNHNS, CDR2 SASEGT. The CDR3 is 13 amino acids. V dropped 3 bases and J dropped 5 bases, with 8 bases sitting between them.

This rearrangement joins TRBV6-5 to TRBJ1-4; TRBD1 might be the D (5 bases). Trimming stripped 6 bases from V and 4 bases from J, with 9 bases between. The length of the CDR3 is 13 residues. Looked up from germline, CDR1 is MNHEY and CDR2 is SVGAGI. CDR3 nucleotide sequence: TGTGCCAGCAGCAGGGTCTATAATGAAAAACTGTTTTTT. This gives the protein CASSRVYNEKLFF.

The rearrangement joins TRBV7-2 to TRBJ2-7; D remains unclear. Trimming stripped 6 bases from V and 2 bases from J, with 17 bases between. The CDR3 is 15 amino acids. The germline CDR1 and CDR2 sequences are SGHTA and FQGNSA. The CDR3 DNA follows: TGTGCCAGCAGGTCCCTTGGCCGGCGGACCTACGAGCAGTACTTC. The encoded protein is CASRSLGRRTYEQYF.

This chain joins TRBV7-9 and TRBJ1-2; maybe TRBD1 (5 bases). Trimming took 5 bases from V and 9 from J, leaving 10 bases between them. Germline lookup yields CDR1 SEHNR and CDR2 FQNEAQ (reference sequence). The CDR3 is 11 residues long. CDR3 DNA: TGTGCCAGCAGCCTAGGGGAGCGCTACACCTTC. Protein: CASSLGERYTF.

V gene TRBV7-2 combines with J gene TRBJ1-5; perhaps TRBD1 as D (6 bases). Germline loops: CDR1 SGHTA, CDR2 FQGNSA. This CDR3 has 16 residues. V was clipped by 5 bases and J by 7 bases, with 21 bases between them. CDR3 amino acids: CASSDRLGGAGQPQHF. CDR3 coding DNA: TGTGCCAGCAGCGACCGACTGGGGGGGGCGGGACAGCCCCAGCATTTT.

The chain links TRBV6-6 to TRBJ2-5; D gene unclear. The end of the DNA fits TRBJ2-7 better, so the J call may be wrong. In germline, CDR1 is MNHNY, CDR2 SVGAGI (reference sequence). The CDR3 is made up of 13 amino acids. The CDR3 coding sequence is TGTGCCAGCAGTCTTTCAAGATCCTACGAGCAGTACTTC. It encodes CASSLSRSYEQYF.

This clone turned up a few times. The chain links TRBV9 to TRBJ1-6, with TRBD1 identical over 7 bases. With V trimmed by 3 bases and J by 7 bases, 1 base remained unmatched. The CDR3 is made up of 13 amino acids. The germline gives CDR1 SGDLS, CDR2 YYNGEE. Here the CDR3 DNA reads TGTGCCAGCAGCGGGACAGGAAATTCACCCCTCCACTTT. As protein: CASSGTGNSPLHF.

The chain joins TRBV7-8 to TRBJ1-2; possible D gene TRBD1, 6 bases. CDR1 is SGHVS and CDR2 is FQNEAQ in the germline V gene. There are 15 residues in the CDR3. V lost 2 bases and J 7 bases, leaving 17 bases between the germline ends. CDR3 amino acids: CASSLRFQGTSGYTF. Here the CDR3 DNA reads TGTGCCAGCAGCTTACGGTTCCAGGGGACGAGTGGCTACACCTTC. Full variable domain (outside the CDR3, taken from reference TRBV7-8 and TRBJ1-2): GAGVSQSPRYKVAKRGQDVALRCDPISGHVSLFWYQQALGQGPEFLTYFQNEAQLDKSGLPSDRFFAERPEGSVSTLKIQRTQQEDSAVYLCASSLRFQGTSGYTFGSGTRLTVV.

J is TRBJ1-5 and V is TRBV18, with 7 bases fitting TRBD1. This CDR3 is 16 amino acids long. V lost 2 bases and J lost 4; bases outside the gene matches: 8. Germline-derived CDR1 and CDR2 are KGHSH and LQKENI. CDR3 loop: CASSPRGDSSNQPQHF. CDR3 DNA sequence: TGTGCCAGCTCACCAAGGGGGGACAGCTCAAATCAGCCCCAGCATTTT.